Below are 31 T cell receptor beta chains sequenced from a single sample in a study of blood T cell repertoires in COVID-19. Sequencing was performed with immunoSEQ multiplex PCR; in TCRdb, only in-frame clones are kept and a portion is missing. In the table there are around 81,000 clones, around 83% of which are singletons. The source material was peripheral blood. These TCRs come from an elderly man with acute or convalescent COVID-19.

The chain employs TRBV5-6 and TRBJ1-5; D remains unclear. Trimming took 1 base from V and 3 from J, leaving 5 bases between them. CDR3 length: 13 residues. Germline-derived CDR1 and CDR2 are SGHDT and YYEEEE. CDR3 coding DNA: TGTGCCAGCAGCTTGTGGCACAATCAGCCCCAGCATTTT. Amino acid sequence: CASSLWHNQPQHF.

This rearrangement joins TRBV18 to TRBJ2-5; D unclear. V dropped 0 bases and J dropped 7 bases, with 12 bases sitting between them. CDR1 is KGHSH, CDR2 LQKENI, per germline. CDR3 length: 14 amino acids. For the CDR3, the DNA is TGTGCCAGCTCACCACCCGGATCTGGGCGGACCCAGTACTTC. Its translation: CASSPPGSGRTQYF.

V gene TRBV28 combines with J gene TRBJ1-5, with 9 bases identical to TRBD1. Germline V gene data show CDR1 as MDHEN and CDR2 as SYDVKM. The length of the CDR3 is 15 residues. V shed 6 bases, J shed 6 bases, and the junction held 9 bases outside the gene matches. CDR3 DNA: TGTGCCAGCAGGAGTAAACAGGGGGCGATTCAGCCCCAGCATTTT. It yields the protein CASRSKQGAIQPQHF.

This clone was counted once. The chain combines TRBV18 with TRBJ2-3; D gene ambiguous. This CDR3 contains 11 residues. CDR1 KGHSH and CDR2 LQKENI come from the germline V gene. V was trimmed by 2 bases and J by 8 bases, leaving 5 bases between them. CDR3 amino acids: CASSPESTQYF. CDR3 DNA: TGTGCCAGCTCACCAGAGAGTACGCAGTATTTT.

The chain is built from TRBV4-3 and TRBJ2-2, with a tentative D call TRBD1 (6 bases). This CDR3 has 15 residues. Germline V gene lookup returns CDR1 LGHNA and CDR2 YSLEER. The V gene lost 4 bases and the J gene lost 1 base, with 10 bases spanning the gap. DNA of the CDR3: TGCGCCAGCAGCCGGGGGCTAGGGAACACCGGGGAGCTGTTTTTT. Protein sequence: CASSRGLGNTGELFF.

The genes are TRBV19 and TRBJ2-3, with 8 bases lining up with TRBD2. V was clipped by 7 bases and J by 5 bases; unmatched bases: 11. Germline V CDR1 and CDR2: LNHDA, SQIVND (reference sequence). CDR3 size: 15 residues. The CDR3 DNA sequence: TGTGCCAGTAAGGAGCGGGGGCTCTCCCAAGATACGCAGTATTTT. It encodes CASKERGLSQDTQYF.

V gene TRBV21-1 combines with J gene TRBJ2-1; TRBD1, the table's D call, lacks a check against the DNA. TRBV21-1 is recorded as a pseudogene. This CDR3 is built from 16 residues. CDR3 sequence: CARQHRDWDSHNEQFF. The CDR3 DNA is TGTGCCAGACAACACCGTGACTGGGACAGTCACAATGAGCAGTTCTTC.

The CDR3, as DNA: TGTGCCAGCAGTGCAGGACTAGCGGGAGTTCAGTCGGAGGAGCAGTTCTTC. This gives the protein CASSAGLAGVQSEEQFF. This chain connects TRBV2 to TRBJ2-1; the match to TRBD2 covers 13 bases. Germline loops: CDR1 SNHLY, CDR2 FYNNEI. The trim removed 4 bases at V and 10 bases at J, leaving 13 bases unmatched. The length of the CDR3 is 17 residues.

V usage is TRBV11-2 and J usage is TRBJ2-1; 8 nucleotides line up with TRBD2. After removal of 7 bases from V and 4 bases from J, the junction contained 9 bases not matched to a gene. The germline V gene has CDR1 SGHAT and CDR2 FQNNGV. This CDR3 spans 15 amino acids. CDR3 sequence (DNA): TGTGCCAGCACCTTCACGCGGGAGGTTTACAATGAGCAGTTCTTC. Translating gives CASTFTREVYNEQFF.

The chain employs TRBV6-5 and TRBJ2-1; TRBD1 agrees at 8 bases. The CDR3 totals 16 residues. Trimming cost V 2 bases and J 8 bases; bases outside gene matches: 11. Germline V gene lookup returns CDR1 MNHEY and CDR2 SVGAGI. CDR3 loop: CASSYAPRQGRDEQFF. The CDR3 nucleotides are TGTGCCAGCAGTTACGCGCCCCGACAGGGGCGGGATGAGCAGTTCTTC.

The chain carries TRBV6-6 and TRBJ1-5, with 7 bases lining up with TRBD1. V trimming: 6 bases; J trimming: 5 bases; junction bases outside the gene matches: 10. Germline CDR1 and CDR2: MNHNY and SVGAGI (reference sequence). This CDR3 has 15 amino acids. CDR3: CASSPRQGGDQPQHF. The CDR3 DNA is TGTGCCAGCAGCCCGAGACAGGGAGGCGATCAGCCCCAGCATTTT.

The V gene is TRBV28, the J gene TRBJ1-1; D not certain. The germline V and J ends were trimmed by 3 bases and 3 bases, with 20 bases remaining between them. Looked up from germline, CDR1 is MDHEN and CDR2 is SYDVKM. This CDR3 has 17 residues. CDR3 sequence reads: CASSFPTRAGWDTEAFF. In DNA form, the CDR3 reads TGTGCCAGCAGTTTCCCGACTAGGGCCGGATGGGACACTGAAGCTTTCTTT.

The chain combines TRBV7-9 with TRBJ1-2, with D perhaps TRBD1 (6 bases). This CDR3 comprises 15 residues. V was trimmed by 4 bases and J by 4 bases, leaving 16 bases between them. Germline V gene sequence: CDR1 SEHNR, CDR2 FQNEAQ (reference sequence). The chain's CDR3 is CASSSIYRDTYGYTF. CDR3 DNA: TGTGCCAGCAGCTCGATATACCGGGACACCTATGGCTACACCTTC.

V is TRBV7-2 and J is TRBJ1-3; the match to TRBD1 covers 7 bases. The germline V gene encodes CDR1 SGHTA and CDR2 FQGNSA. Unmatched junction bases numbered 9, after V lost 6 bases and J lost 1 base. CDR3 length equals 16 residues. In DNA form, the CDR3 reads TGTGCCAGCAGTCCACAGGGGAAGTCTTCTGGAAACACCATATATTTT. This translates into CASSPQGKSSGNTIYF.

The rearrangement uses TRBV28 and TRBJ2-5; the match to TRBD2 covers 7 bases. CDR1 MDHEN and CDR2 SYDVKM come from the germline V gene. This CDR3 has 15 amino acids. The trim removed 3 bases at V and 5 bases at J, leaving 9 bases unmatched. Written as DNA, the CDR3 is TGTGCCAGCAGTTTGTCGGCGGGAGTGAGGGAGACCCAGTACTTC. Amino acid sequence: CASSLSAGVRETQYF. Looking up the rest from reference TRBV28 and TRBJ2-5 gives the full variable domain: DVKVTQSSRYLVKRTGEKVFLECVQDMDHENMFWYRQDPGLGLRLIYFSYDVKMKEKGDIPEGYSVSREKKERFSLILESASTNQTSMYLCASSLSAGVRETQYFGPGTRLLVL.

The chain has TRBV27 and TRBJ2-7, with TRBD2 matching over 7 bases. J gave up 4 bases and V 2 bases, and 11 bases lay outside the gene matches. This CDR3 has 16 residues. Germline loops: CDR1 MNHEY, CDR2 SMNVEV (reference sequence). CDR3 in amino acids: CASSLTGRGSSYEQYF. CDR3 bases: TGTGCCAGCAGTTTAACGGGGCGGGGGAGTTCTTACGAGCAGTACTTC.

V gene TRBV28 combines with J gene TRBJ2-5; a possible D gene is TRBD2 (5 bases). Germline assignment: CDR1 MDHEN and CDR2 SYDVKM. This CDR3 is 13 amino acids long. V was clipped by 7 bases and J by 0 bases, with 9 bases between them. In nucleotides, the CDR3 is TGTGCCAGCATGAGAGGGTACCAAGAGACCCAGTACTTC. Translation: CASMRGYQETQYF.

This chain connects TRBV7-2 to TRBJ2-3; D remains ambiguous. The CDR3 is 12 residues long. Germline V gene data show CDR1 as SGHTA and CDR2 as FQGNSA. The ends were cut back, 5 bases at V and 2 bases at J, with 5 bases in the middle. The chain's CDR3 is CASSPYTDTQYF. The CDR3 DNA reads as TGTGCCAGCAGCCCCTACACAGATACGCAGTATTTT.

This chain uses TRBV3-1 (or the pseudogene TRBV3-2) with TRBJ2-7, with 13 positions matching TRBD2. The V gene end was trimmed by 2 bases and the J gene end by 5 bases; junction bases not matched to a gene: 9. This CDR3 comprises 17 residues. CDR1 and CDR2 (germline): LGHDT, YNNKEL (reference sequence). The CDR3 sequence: CASSQLLAGGPVDEQYF. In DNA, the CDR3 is TGTGCCAGCAGCCAATTACTAGCGGGGGGGCCCGTGGACGAGCAGTACTTC.

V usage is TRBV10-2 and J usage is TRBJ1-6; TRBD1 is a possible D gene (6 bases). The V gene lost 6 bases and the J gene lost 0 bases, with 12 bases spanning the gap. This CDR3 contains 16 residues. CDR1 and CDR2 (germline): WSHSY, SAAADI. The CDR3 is CASRDTGFSYNSPLHF. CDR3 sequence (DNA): TGCGCCAGCAGGGATACAGGGTTCTCCTATAATTCACCCCTCCACTTT.

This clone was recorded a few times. The CDR3 DNA sequence: TGTGCCAGCAGGGGGGGAGGCGAAGGCTACACCTTC. Protein: CASRGGGEGYTF. The chain is built from TRBV5-4 and TRBJ1-2; D is possibly TRBD1 (5 bases). Trimming took 5 bases from V and 8 from J, leaving 13 bases between them. This CDR3 is 12 amino acids long. Germline values: CDR1 SGHNT, CDR2 YYREEE (reference sequence).

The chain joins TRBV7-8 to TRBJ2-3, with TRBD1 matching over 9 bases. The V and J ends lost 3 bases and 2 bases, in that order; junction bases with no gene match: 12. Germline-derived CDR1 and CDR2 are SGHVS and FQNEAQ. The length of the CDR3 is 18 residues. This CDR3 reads CASSFGRGRTGVTDTQYF. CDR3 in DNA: TGTGCCAGCAGCTTTGGCAGGGGCCGGACAGGGGTCACAGATACGCAGTATTTT.

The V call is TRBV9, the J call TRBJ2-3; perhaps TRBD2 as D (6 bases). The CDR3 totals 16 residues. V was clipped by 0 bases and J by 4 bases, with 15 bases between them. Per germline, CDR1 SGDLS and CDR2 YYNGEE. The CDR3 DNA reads TGTGCCAGCAGCGTAGGAGGAGGGGTCGGGGCAGATACGCAGTATTTT. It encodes CASSVGGGVGADTQYF.

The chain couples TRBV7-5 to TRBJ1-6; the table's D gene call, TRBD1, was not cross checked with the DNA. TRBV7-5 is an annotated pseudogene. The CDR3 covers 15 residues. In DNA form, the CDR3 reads TGTGCCAGAAGCTTATGGGACAGGATGAATTCACCCCTCCACTTT. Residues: CARSLWDRMNSPLHF.

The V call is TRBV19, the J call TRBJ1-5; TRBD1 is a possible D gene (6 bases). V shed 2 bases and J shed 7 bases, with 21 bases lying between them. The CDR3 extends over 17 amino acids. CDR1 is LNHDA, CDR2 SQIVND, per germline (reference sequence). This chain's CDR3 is CASSIIVGRGTGQPQHF. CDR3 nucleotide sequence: TGTGCCAGTAGTATAATCGTGGGCAGGGGTACAGGACAGCCCCAGCATTTT.

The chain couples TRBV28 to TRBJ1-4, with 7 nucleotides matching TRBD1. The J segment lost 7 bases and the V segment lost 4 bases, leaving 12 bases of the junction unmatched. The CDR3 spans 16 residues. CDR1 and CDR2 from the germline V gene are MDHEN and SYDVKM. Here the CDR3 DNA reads TGTGCCAGCAGTTCTACAGGGGCGGCGGAGATTGAAAAACTGTTTTTT. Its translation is CASSSTGAAEIEKLFF.

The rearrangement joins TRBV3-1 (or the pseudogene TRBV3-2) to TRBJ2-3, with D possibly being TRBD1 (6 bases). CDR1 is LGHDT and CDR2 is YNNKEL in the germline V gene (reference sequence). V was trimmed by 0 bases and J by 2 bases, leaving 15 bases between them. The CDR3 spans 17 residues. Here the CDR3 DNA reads TGTGCCAGCAGCCAAGATCGGCAGGGGACACCCACAGATACGCAGTATTTT. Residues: CASSQDRQGTPTDTQYF.

This CDR3 reads CAITPGEQYNEQFF. CDR3 nucleotides: TGTGCCATCACCCCGGGGGAGCAATACAATGAGCAGTTCTTC. The chain combines TRBV10-3 with TRBJ2-1, with D maybe TRBD2 (6 bases). Trimming cost V 7 bases and J 4 bases, with 14 bases left between them. The germline gives CDR1 ENHRY, CDR2 SYGVKD. The CDR3 has 14 amino acids.

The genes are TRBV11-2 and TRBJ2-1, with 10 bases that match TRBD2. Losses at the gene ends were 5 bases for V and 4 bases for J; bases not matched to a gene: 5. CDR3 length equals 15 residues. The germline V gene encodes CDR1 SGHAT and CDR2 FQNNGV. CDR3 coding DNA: TGTGCCAGCAGCAAGGGACTAGCGAGTTACAATGAGCAGTTCTTC. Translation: CASSKGLASYNEQFF.

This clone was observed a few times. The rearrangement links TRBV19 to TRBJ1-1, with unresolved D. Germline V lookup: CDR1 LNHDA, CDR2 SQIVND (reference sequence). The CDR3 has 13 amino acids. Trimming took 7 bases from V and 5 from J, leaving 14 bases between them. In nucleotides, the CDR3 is TGTGCCAGTAAAGACCGGGCGGGGACTGAAGCTTTCTTT. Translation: CASKDRAGTEAFF.

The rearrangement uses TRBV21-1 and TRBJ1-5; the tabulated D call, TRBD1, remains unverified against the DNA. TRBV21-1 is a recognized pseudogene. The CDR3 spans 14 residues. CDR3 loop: CASSKARQNQPQHF. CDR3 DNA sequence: TGTGCCAGCAGCAAAGCGAGACAAAATCAGCCCCAGCATTTT.